This T cell receptor (beta chain) was sequenced in a study of early T cells in non-severe SARS-CoV-2 infection. Study summary: Sequenced material consisted of bulk RNA (from unsorted whole blood), and chains were unpaired.

Trimming at V came to 5 bases and at J to 2 bases, leaving 5 bases not matched to a gene. CDR1 and CDR2 from the germline V gene are SGHVS and FNYEAQ. The CDR3 contains 14 residues. The sample holds a few counts of this clonotype. TCRdb analysed the 5' RACE reads with MiXCR anew, one entry per CDR3 protein. The sample comprises tens of thousands of distinct CDR3 sequences, about 14% of which are singletons, and roughly 3.8% rests with the top ten. The sequence derives from an adult who was a healthcare worker with PCR-confirmed SARS-CoV-2 infection or an uninfected control (not recorded which). The chain has TRBV7-6 and TRBJ2-5; 7 nucleotides match TRBD1. Sequencing used whole blood, obtained at baseline. This CDR3 reads CASSVGTVQETQYF. The CDR3 DNA sequence: TGTGCCAGCAGCGTCGGGACAGTTCAAGAGACCCAGTACTTC.